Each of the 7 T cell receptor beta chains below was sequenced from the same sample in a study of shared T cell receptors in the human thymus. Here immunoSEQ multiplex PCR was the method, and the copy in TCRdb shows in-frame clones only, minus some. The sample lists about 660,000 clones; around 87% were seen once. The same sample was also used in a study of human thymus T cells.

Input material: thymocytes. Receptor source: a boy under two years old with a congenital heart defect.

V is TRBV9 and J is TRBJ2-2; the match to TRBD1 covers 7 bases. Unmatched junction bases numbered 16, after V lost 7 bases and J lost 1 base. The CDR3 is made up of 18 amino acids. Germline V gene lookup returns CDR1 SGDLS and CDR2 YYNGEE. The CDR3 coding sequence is TGTGCCAGCGGCCCCCCGCCTGACCGGGACAGGAACACCGGGGAGCTGTTTTTT. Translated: CASGPPPDRDRNTGELFF.

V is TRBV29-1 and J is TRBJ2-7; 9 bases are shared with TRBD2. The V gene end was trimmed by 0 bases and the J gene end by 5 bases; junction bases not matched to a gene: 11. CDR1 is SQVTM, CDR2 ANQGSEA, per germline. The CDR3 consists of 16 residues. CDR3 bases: TGCAGCGTTGAAGAGGCGGCGGGAGGGTTCGGAAACGAGCAGTACTTC. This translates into CSVEEAAGGFGNEQYF.

The chain's CDR3 is CASSRGLADNEQFF. The CDR3 DNA is TGTGCCAGCAGCAGGGGACTAGCGGACAATGAGCAGTTCTTC. The gene calls are TRBV5-4 and TRBJ2-1; 11 nucleotides line up with TRBD2. Germline CDR1 and CDR2: SGHNT and YYREEE (reference sequence). V gave up 4 bases and J gave up 5 bases; unmatched junction bases: 2. CDR3 length: 14 residues. Filled out from reference TRBV5-4 and TRBJ2-1, the complete variable domain reads ETGVTQSPTHLIKTRGQQVTLRCSSQSGHNTVSWYQQALGQGPQFIFQYYREEENGRGNFPPRFSGLQFPNYSSELNVNALELDDSALYLCASSRGLADNEQFFGPGTRLTVL.

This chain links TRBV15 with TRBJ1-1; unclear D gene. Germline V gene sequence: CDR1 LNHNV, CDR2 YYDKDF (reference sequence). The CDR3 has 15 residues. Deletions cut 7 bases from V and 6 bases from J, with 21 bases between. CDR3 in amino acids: CATILSTPKRAEAFF. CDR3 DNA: TGTGCCACCATCCTTAGCACACCTAAGCGGGCTGAAGCTTTCTTT.

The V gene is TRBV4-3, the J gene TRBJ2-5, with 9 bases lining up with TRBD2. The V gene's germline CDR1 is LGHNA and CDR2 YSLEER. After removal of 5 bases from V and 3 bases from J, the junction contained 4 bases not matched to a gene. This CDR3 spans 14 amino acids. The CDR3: CASSSSSGEETQYF. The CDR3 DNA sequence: TGCGCCAGCAGCTCATCTAGCGGGGAAGAGACCCAGTACTTC.

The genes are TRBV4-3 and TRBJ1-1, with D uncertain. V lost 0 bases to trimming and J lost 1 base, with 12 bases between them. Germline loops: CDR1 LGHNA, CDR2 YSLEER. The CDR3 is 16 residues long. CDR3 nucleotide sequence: TGCGCCAGCAGCCAAGAACCCCGGGTTGAGAACACTGAAGCTTTCTTT. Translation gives CASSQEPRVENTEAFF.

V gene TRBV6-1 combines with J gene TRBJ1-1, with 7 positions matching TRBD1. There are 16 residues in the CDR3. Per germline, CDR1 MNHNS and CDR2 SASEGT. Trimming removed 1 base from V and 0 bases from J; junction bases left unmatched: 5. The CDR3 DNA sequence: TGTGCCAGCAGTGAAGGAAAGGGGGCCTTGAACACTGAAGCTTTCTTT. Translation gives CASSEGKGALNTEAFF.